This TCR beta chain was sequenced during a study of T cells after yellow fever vaccination. The CDR3 runs 11 residues. The germline gives CDR1 SGHRS, CDR2 YFSETQ. V was clipped by 6 bases and J by 9 bases, with 10 bases between them. In TCRdb, the 5' RACE reads were re-called with MiXCR into one record per CDR3 protein. The sample contains tens of thousands of distinct CDR3 sequences, approximately 7.5% of which appear only once. This clonotype was picked up a small number of times. This chain connects TRBV5-1 to TRBJ2-1; the D call may be TRBD1 or TRBD2 (5 bases each). The source was CD8+ T cells sorted from PBMCs, collected on the day of the yellow fever booster vaccination. The clonotype originates from a man aged 30-40 years who received the YFV17D yellow fever vaccine. The chain's CDR3 is CASIGTGEQFF. In DNA, the CDR3 is TGCGCCAGCATAGGGACGGGTGAGCAGTTCTTC.